This T cell receptor (beta chain) stems from a study of OX40 agonist ivuxolimab in advanced cancers. Study-wide context: Partial responses were observed in three patients, of whom one had hepatocellular carcinoma and two had cutaneous melanoma.

The repertoire was sequenced with immunoSEQ multiplex PCR; TCRdb's copy has only in-frame clones and lacks some. The data hold 95,000 or so clones, with about 90% observed a single time. Enrollment shut out patients with autoimmune disease history or systemic immunosuppression. Germline lookup yields CDR1 LGHNA and CDR2 YNFKEQ. The CDR3 runs to 17 residues. The V segment lost 4 bases and the J segment 4 bases; nucleotides outside the gene matches: 9. The receptor was derived from an adult with an advanced solid tumor such as melanoma, head and neck, liver or kidney cancer. The sequences come from CD4+ or CD8+ T cells sorted from blood, collected in a trial of the OX40 agonist ivuxolimab. The V gene is TRBV4-2, the J gene TRBJ2-3; TRBD1 matches at 12 bases. The CDR3 DNA follows: TGTGCCAGCAGCCCAGTCCGGGGACAGGGGGCTGCAGATACGCAGTATTTT. Its translation: CASSPVRGQGAADTQYF.